This TCR beta chain was obtained from a study of cytomegalovirus exposure and HLA in healthy donors. Points from the study as a whole: It was confirmed in vitro that three of the CMV-associated chains were specific for CMV antigens.

As to this clone: Its target is unknown.

Researchers ran the PCR with 60 Vbeta and 13 Jbeta primers. The data were produced by immunoSEQ multiplex PCR, yet TCRdb's version contains in-frame clones alone and is incomplete. The repertoire consists of roughly 100,000 clones, with 80% to 85% occurring once and the leading ten covering approximately 7.2%. The CDR3 runs to 17 residues. After removal of 8 bases from V and 2 bases from J, the junction contained 9 bases not matched to a gene. Germline-derived CDR1 and CDR2 are WNHNN and SYGVQD (reference sequence). This chain uses TRBV10-1 with TRBJ2-6; the match to TRBD2 covers 10 bases. Sequenced material: PBMCs. The receptor comes from a man aged 30 to 45 in good health and CMV-seropositive. CDR3 residues: CASSTPAGGPGANVLTF. CDR3 nucleotide sequence: TGCGCCAGCTCCACTCCAGCGGGGGGGCCTGGGGCCAACGTCCTGACTTTC.